The 13 T cell receptor beta chains listed next were all sequenced from one sample in a study of graft-versus-host responses after intestinal transplantation. Assay used: immunoSEQ multiplex PCR; TCRdb lists only in-frame clones, some missing. The sample records around 96,000 clones, around nine tenths being singletons. Here the sequenced sample was PBMCs, taken 450 to 460 days after intestinal transplant. The receptors stem from a human patient who received an intestinal transplant, so some T cells may come from the graft donor.

V and J are TRBV11-2 and TRBJ1-2, with TRBD1 identical over 7 bases. Germline V gene sequence: CDR1 SGHAT, CDR2 FQNNGV. Trimming cost V 3 bases and J 6 bases; bases outside gene matches: 19. The length of the CDR3 is 18 residues. The chain's CDR3 is CASSLFSLIRGAEDGYTF. The CDR3 DNA reads TGTGCCAGCAGCTTGTTTTCCCTGATCAGGGGGGCCGAGGATGGCTACACCTTC.

This sequence joins TRBV5-1 and TRBJ1-2; 10 nucleotides line up with TRBD1. CDR3 length equals 14 residues. Unmatched junction bases numbered 2, after V lost 4 bases and J lost 2 bases. CDR1 and CDR2 (germline): SGHRS, YFSETQ. CDR3 sequence reads: CASSRGQGNYGYTF. The CDR3 bases are TGCGCCAGCAGCCGGGGACAGGGGAACTATGGCTACACCTTC.

J is TRBJ1-1 and V is TRBV5-1; 8 bases are a match to TRBD1. Germline-derived CDR1 and CDR2 are SGHRS and YFSETQ. The CDR3 consists of 15 residues. Unmatched junction bases numbered 2, after V lost 0 bases and J lost 1 base. CDR3 sequence reads: CASSLAGQGNTEAFF. Written as DNA, the CDR3 is TGCGCCAGCAGCTTGGCCGGACAGGGGAACACTGAAGCTTTCTTT.

The V and J genes are TRBV11-3 and TRBJ2-3; 11 nucleotides agree with TRBD2. V was pared by 4 bases and J by 6 bases, with 6 bases of the junction left unmatched. The length of the CDR3 is 15 residues. Germline CDR1 SGHNT, CDR2 YENEEA. The CDR3 DNA follows: TGTGCCAGCAGCTCGACTAGCGGGGTGACGGATACGCAGTATTTT. This codes for CASSSTSGVTDTQYF.

The chain uses TRBV2 and TRBJ1-5; 11 bases fit TRBD1. This CDR3 contains 15 residues. CDR1 is SNHLY, CDR2 FYNNEI, per germline. V trimming: 6 bases; J trimming: 3 bases; junction bases outside the gene matches: 4. The CDR3: CASRRDRGSNQPQHF. As DNA, the CDR3 is TGTGCCAGCAGGCGGGACAGGGGGTCCAATCAGCCCCAGCATTTT.

The V call is TRBV4-2, the J call TRBJ1-5, with a possible D match to TRBD1 (6 bases). The CDR3 consists of 15 residues. Trimming took 3 bases from V and 3 from J, leaving 12 bases between them. Germline lookup yields CDR1 LGHNA and CDR2 YNFKEQ. The CDR3: CASSQSGTLNQPQHF. As DNA, the CDR3 is TGTGCCAGCAGCCAGTCCGGGACACTCAATCAGCCCCAGCATTTT.

The chain employs TRBV6-5 and TRBJ1-1; maybe TRBD1 (5 bases). The V gene lost 6 bases and the J gene lost 3 bases, with 14 bases spanning the gap. Germline CDR1 and CDR2: MNHEY and SVGAGI. This CDR3 spans 14 amino acids. CDR3: CASRPPGRDTEAFF. CDR3 sequence (DNA): TGTGCCAGCAGACCCCCGGGACGGGACACTGAAGCTTTCTTT.

This clone showed up just once. The chain is built from TRBV10-3 and TRBJ2-7; D uncertain. V was trimmed by 10 bases and J by 0 bases, leaving 13 bases between them. The CDR3 loop spans 13 amino acids. Per the germline V gene, CDR1 is ENHRY and CDR2 is SYGVKD. The CDR3 loop reads CATANSRSYEQYF. The CDR3 bases are TGTGCCACCGCAAACAGCCGCTCCTACGAGCAGTACTTC.

The chain carries TRBV7-6 and TRBJ1-4, with D possibly matching TRBD1 (5 bases). V shed 5 bases and J shed 0 bases, with 19 bases lying between them. CDR1 is SGHVS and CDR2 is FNYEAQ in the germline V gene. CDR3 size: 18 residues. The CDR3 DNA follows: TGTGCCAGCAGCCCAAGCCGGGGGGGAACCCCAACTAATGAAAAACTGTTTTTT. Translated, it gives CASSPSRGGTPTNEKLFF.

This clone was observed a handful of times. This chain links TRBV10-3 with TRBJ2-7, with a possible D match to TRBD2 (8 bases). Per the germline V gene, CDR1 is ENHRY and CDR2 is SYGVKD. CDR3 length: 13 amino acids. Deletions cut 10 bases from V and 2 bases from J, with 15 bases between. CDR3 nucleotide sequence: TGTGCCACCCGGGAGGGGGCGACCTACGAGCAGTACTTC. It translates to CATREGATYEQYF.

This chain uses TRBV11-3 with TRBJ2-5; perhaps D is TRBD1 or TRBD2 (6 bases each). Trimming took 5 bases from V and 2 from J, leaving 12 bases between them. Germline assignment: CDR1 SGHNT and CDR2 YENEEA. CDR3 size: 14 residues. The CDR3 region is CASSVKGGQETQYF. CDR3 in DNA: TGTGCCAGCAGCGTGAAGGGGGGACAAGAGACCCAGTACTTC.

CDR3 residues: CASSLGPGSSYNEQFF. The CDR3 DNA reads as TGCGCCAGCAGCTTGGGTCCGGGGAGCTCCTACAATGAGCAGTTCTTC. V and J are TRBV5-1 and TRBJ2-1; D possibly corresponds to TRBD2 (5 bases). The V gene lost 0 bases and the J gene lost 0 bases, with 10 bases spanning the gap. This CDR3 spans 16 amino acids. Germline assignment: CDR1 SGHRS and CDR2 YFSETQ. Full variable domain (missing parts from reference TRBV5-1 and TRBJ2-1): KAGVTQTPRYLIKTRGQQVTLSCSPISGHRSVSWYQQTPGQGLQFLFEYFSETQRNKGNFPGRFSGRQFSNSRSEMNVSTLELGDSALYLCASSLGPGSSYNEQFFGPGTRLTVL.

The J gene is TRBJ2-7, the V gene TRBV27; 10 positions agree with TRBD2. The germline V gene encodes CDR1 MNHEY and CDR2 SMNVEV (reference sequence). The CDR3 extends over 14 amino acids. V dropped 7 bases and J dropped 5; count of bases not matched to a gene: 8. The CDR3 loop is CASNRASGGHEQYF. In DNA, the CDR3 is TGTGCCAGCAACCGGGCTAGCGGGGGCCACGAGCAGTACTTC.